This T cell receptor (beta chain) was found in a study of blood T cell repertoires in COVID-19. The wider study: PBMCs, B-cell-depleted T cells, or T cells were the source of the cDNA or gDNA that made up the material.

V dropped 5 bases and J dropped 3; count of bases not matched to a gene: 7. The CDR3 is made up of 15 amino acids. Germline CDR1 reads SGHTA; CDR2 reads FQGNSA. TCRdb's copy holds only in-frame clones and misses some; the assay was immunoSEQ multiplex PCR. The table includes 400,000 or so clones, 70% to 90% detected once. The sample consisted of peripheral blood. The clonotype originates from a human donor in a cohort sampled during active COVID-19. This chain links TRBV7-2 with TRBJ2-3; 8 bases are a match to TRBD1. The CDR3 DNA sequence: TGTGCCAGCAGCATGCGGACAGGGTGGACAGATACGCAGTATTTT. Protein product: CASSMRTGWTDTQYF.